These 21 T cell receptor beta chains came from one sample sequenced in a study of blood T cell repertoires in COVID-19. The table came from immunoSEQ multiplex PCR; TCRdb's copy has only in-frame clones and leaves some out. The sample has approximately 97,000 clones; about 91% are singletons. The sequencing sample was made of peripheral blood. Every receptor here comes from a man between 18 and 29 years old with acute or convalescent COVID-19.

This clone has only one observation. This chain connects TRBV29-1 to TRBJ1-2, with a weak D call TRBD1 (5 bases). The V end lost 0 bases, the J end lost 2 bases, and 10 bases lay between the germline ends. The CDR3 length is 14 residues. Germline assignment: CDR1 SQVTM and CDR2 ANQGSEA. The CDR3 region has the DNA TGCAGCGTTGAAGAGAAAGGGGTGAACTATGGCTACACCTTC. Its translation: CSVEEKGVNYGYTF. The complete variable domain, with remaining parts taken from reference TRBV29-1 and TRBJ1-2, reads SAVISQKPSRDICQRGTSLTIQCQVDSQVTMMFWYRQQPGQSLTLIATANQGSEATYESGFVIDKFPISRPNLTFSTLTVSNMSPEDSSIYLCSVEEKGVNYGYTFGSGTRLTVV.

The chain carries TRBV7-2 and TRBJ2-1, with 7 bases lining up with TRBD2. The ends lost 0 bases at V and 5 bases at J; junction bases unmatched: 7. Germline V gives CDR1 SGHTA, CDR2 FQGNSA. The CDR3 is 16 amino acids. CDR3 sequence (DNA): TGTGCCAGCAGCTTAGCGGCTAGCGGAGGCCACAATGAGCAGTTCTTC. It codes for CASSLAASGGHNEQFF.

The CDR3 DNA sequence: TGTGCCAGTAGTATTTTTGGGACTTTGGGTCTTAGAGATACGCAGTATTTT. As protein: CASSIFGTLGLRDTQYF. The chain links TRBV19 to TRBJ2-3, with D maybe TRBD2 (6 bases). The CDR3 has 17 residues. Germline values: CDR1 LNHDA, CDR2 SQIVND (reference sequence). Trimming pared 3 bases from V and 5 bases from J, leaving 21 bases between.

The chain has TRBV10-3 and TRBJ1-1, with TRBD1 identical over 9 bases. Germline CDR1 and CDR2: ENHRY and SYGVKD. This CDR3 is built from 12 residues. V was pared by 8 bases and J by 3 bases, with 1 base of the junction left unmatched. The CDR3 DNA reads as TGTGCCATCCGGGACAGGGACACTGAAGCTTTCTTT. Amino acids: CAIRDRDTEAFF.

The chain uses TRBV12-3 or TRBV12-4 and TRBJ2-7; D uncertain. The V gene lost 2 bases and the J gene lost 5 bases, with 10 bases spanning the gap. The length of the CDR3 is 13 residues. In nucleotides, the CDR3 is TGTGCCAGCAGTTTAATTGCAGGCGACGAGCAGTACTTC. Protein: CASSLIAGDEQYF.

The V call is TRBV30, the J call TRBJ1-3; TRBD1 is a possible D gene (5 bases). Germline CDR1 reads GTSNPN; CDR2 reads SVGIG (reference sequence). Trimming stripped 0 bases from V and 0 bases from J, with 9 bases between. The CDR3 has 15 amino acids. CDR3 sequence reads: CAWSVQAFSGNTIYF. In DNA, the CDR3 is TGTGCCTGGAGTGTACAGGCTTTCTCTGGAAACACCATATATTTT.

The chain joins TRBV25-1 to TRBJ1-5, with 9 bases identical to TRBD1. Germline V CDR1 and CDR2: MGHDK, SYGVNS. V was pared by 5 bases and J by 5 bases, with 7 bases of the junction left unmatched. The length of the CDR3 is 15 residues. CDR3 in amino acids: CASSSRDREDQPQHF. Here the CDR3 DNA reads TGTGCCAGCAGTAGCCGGGACAGGGAGGATCAGCCCCAGCATTTT.

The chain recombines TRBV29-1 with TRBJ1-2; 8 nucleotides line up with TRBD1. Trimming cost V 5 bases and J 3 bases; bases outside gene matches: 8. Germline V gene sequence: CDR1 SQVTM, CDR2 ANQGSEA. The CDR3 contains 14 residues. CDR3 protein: CSVSGQGLYYGYTF. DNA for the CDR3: TGCAGCGTTTCTGGACAGGGATTATACTATGGCTACACCTTC. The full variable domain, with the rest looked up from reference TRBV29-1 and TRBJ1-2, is SAVISQKPSRDICQRGTSLTIQCQVDSQVTMMFWYRQQPGQSLTLIATANQGSEATYESGFVIDKFPISRPNLTFSTLTVSNMSPEDSSIYLCSVSGQGLYYGYTFGSGTRLTVV.

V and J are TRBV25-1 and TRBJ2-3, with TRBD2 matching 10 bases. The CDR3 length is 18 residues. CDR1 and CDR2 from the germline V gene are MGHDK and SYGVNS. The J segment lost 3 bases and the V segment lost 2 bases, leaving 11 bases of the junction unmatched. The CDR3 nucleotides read TGTGCCAGCAGTGAAGGCCCGCTAGCGGGAGCTGGAACAGATACGCAGTATTTT. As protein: CASSEGPLAGAGTDTQYF.

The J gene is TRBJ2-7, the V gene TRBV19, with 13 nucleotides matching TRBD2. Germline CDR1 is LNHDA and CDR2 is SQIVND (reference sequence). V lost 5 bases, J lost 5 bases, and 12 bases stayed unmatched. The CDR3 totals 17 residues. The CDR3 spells CASSVALLAGGPNEQYF. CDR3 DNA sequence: TGTGCCAGTAGTGTTGCGCTACTAGCGGGAGGGCCCAACGAGCAGTACTTC.

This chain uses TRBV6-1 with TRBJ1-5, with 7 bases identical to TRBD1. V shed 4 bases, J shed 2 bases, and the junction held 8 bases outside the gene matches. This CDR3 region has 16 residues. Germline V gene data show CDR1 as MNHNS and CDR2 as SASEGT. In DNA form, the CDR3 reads TGTGCCAGCAGTGGAATACAGGGGTTGGGCAATCAGCCCCAGCATTTT. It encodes CASSGIQGLGNQPQHF.

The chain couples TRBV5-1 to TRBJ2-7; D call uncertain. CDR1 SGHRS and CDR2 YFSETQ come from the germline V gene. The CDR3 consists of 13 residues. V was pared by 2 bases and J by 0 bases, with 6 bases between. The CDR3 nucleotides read TGCGCCAGCAGCTTAGACAACTCCTACGAGCAGTACTTC. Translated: CASSLDNSYEQYF.

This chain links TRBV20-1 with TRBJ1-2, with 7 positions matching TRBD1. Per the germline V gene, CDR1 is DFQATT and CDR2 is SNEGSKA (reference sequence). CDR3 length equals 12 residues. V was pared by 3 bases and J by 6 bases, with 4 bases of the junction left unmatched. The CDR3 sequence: CSASLQGNGYTF. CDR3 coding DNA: TGCAGTGCTAGTTTACAGGGGAATGGCTACACCTTC.

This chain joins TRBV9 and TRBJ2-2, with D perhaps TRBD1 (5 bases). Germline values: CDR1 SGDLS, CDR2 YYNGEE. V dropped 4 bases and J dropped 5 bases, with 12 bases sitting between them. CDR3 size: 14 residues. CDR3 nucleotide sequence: TGTGCCAGCAGCCCTGGACATCAGACCGGGGAGCTGTTTTTT. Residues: CASSPGHQTGELFF.

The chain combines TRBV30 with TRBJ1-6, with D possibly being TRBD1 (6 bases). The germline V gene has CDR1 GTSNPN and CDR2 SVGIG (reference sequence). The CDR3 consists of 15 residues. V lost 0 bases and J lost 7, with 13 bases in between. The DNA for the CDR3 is TGTGCCTGGAGTGTTGGGGCAGGGGAGAATTCACCCCTCCACTTT. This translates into CAWSVGAGENSPLHF.

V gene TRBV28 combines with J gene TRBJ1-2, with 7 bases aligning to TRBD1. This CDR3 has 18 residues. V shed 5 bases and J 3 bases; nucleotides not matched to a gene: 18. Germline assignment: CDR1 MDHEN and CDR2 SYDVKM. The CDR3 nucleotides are TGTGCCAGCAGTGGTCCATTAAGGGACAGAAATGTGGACTATGGCTACACCTTC. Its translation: CASSGPLRDRNVDYGYTF.

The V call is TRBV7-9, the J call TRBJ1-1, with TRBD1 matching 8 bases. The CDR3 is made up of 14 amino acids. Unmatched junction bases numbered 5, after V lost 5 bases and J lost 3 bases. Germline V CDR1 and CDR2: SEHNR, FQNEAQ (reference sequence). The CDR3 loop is CASSQGAPDTEAFF. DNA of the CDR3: TGTGCCAGCAGCCAGGGGGCGCCGGACACTGAAGCTTTCTTT.

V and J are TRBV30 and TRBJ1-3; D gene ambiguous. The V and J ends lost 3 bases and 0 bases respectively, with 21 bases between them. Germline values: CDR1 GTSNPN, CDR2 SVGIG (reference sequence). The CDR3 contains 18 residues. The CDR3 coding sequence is TGTGCCTGGAGCCCAGACTTCTCGTCCTATAACTCTGGAAACACCATATATTTT. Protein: CAWSPDFSSYNSGNTIYF.

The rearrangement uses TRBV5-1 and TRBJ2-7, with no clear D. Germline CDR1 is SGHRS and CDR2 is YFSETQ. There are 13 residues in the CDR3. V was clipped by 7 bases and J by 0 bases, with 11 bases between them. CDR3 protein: CASGNPSSYEQYF. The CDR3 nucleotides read TGCGCCAGCGGTAACCCGAGCTCCTACGAGCAGTACTTC.

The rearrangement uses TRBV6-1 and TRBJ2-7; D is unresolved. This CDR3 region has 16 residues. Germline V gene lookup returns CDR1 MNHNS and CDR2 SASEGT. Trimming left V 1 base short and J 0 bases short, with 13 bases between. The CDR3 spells CASSEDGGGASYEQYF. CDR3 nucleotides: TGTGCCAGCAGTGAAGACGGTGGTGGAGCCTCCTACGAGCAGTACTTC.

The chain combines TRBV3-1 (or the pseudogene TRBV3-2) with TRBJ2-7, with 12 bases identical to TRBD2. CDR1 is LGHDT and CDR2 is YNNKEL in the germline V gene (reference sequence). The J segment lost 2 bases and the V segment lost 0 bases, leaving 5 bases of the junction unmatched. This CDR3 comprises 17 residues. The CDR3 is CASSQEVRTSGAYEQYF. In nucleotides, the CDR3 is TGTGCCAGCAGCCAAGAAGTGCGGACTAGCGGGGCCTACGAGCAGTACTTC.